A single sample gave rise to the 3 T cell receptor beta chains below, sequenced in a study of CD8 T cells in Susac syndrome. With random hexamers, reverse transcription was performed on about 0.45 to 1 ug of RNA. TCRdb reanalysed the immunoSEQ multiplex PCR reads using MiXCR and keeps one entry per CDR3 protein. The sample includes approximately 230,000 distinct CDR3 sequences, over 85% of them seen just once. Sequencing used CD4+ T cells from PBMCs. The receptors here all came from a human donor with multiple sclerosis.

This clonotype is a singleton in its sample. The rearrangement uses TRBV6-5 and TRBJ1-1; possible D gene TRBD1, 5 bases. CDR3 size: 13 residues. Germline V gene lookup returns CDR1 MNHEY and CDR2 SVGAGI. Trimming cost V 7 bases and J 6 bases, with 15 bases left between them. The CDR3: CASTPAGTPEAFF. The CDR3 region has the DNA TGTGCCAGCACCCCCGCAGGGACCCCTGAAGCTTTCTTT.

The J gene is TRBJ2-5, the V gene TRBV28; TRBD2 is a possible D gene (6 bases). The V gene lost 7 bases and the J gene lost 5 bases, with 17 bases spanning the gap. Germline V lookup: CDR1 MDHEN, CDR2 SYDVKM. This CDR3 comprises 14 residues. CDR3 DNA: TGTGCCAGCACCGCCCCCACAGGAGGGGAGACCCAGTACTTC. This gives the protein CASTAPTGGETQYF.

The V gene is TRBV3-1, the J gene TRBJ2-7; 8 positions match TRBD1. J was trimmed by 3 bases and V by 4 bases; bases with no gene match: 8. Germline CDR1 and CDR2: LGHDT and YNNKEL (reference sequence). The CDR3 contains 15 residues. In nucleotides, the CDR3 is TGTGCCAGCAGCCTGACAGGGGAGCCTATCTACGAGCAGTACTTC. As protein: CASSLTGEPIYEQYF.